The sequence of this T cell receptor beta chain was determined in a study of cytotoxic CD8 clonotypes in ibrutinib-treated CLL. Study-wide background: Of a cohort that held about a dozen relapsed/refractory and 15 treatment-naive patients, some 17 were IGHV unmutated. Study-wide points: Clonality rose at ibrutinib response, held steady in sustained remission, and fell toward baseline at progression. Exceeding age-matched healthy donors, baseline clonality also tracked the counts of circulating CD8+ T cells.

Depths of 1 in 200,000 to 1 in 1 million T cells were the sequencing target. Profiled with immunoSEQ multiplex PCR; TCRdb holds only in-frame clones, not every one. The sample carries approximately 74,000 clones, around 82% recorded once. As concerns this clone: What it recognizes is unknown.

Unmatched junction bases numbered 11, after V lost 4 bases and J lost 6 bases. This CDR3 is 15 amino acids long. Germline V gene lookup returns CDR1 SGHRS and CDR2 YFSETQ. The sample here was PBMCs, taken at disease progression, from a patient treated with ibrutinib. The chain couples TRBV5-1 to TRBJ2-3, with 7 bases lining up with TRBD2. The sequence derives from a human donor with chronic lymphocytic leukemia. This CDR3 reads CASSDGPTSHDTQYF. The DNA for the CDR3 is TGCGCCAGCAGCGATGGTCCGACTAGCCATGATACGCAGTATTTT.